These 14 T cell receptor beta chains originate from one sample sequenced in a study of blood T cell repertoires in COVID-19 (dated by TCRdb to 2020 to 2022). Library preparation used the immunoSEQ multiplex PCR assay. TCRdb stores this immuneACCESS table with in-frame sequences only. Part of the clones is absent; in the studies checked, under half of the shortfall reflects unresolved V genes, and no reason is known for the rest. The sample data list tens of thousands of clones, and 80% to 90% of these were observed just once. The ten most abundant clones make up about 25% of the sample. Source material: peripheral blood. All receptors derive from a man in his forties or fifties with active or convalescent COVID-19.

V gene TRBV9 combines with J gene TRBJ2-1, with a weak D call TRBD1 (6 bases). CDR1 SGDLS and CDR2 YYNGEE come from the germline V gene. The CDR3 covers 15 residues. V lost 1 base to trimming and J lost 5 bases, with 13 bases between them. As DNA, the CDR3 is TGTGCCAGCAGCGTATCACTGACAGGTAACAATGAGCAGTTCTTC. Amino acid sequence: CASSVSLTGNNEQFF. The full variable domain, with the rest looked up from reference TRBV9 and TRBJ2-1, is DSGVTQTPKHLITATGQRVTLRCSPRSGDLSVYWYQQSLDQGLQFLIQYYNGEERAKGNILERFSAQQFPDLHSELNLSSLELGDSALYFCASSVSLTGNNEQFFGPGTRLTVL.

This rearrangement joins TRBV5-1 to TRBJ2-1, with a weak D call TRBD2 (6 bases). V gave up 0 bases and J gave up 7 bases, with 14 bases separating them. The CDR3 has 15 amino acids. Germline values: CDR1 SGHRS, CDR2 YFSETQ. The CDR3 protein is CASSLGDSSGNEQFF. CDR3 DNA sequence: TGCGCCAGCAGCTTGGGGGACTCCTCTGGGAATGAGCAGTTCTTC.

The chain couples TRBV24-1 to TRBJ1-2; TRBD1 matches at 8 bases. This CDR3 is built from 16 residues. Germline V CDR1 and CDR2: KGHDR, SFDVKD. Trimming took 5 bases from V and 4 from J; bases not matched to a gene: 11. The CDR3 DNA follows: TGTGCCACCAGTGCCCAGGGGGCCCAGGGGGCCTATGGCTACACCTTC. Protein: CATSAQGAQGAYGYTF.

The chain carries TRBV2 and TRBJ2-5; 10 nucleotides match TRBD1. The CDR3 is made up of 15 amino acids. Per germline, CDR1 SNHLY and CDR2 FYNNEI. J lost 4 bases, V lost 6 bases, and 8 bases had no gene match. CDR3 protein: CASSLSTGGVETQYF. The CDR3 bases are TGTGCCAGCAGCCTCTCGACAGGGGGCGTAGAGACCCAGTACTTC. The full variable domain, rest sourced from reference TRBV2 and TRBJ2-5, is EPEVTQTPSHQVTQMGQEVILRCVPISNHLYFYWYRQILGQKVEFLVSFYNNEISEKSEIFDDQFSVERPDGSNFTLKIRSTKLEDSAMYFCASSLSTGGVETQYFGPGTRLLVL.

As DNA, the CDR3 is TGTGCCAGCAGCTTAGGACAGGGTGCGCACACCATATATTTT. Translation gives CASSLGQGAHTIYF. The chain joins TRBV11-2 to TRBJ1-3; 7 bases match TRBD1. Germline lookup yields CDR1 SGHAT and CDR2 FQNNGV. The CDR3 is 14 amino acids. The V and J ends lost 1 base and 8 bases, in that order; junction bases with no gene match: 5.

The chain's CDR3 is CASSPDRGVFNTEAFF. The DNA for the CDR3 is TGTGCCAGCAGCCCGGACAGAGGGGTTTTTAACACTGAAGCTTTCTTT. The gene calls are TRBV5-8 and TRBJ1-1; possible D gene TRBD1, 6 bases. V dropped 4 bases and J dropped 2 bases, with 18 bases sitting between them. In germline, CDR1 is SGHTS, CDR2 YDEGEE. CDR3 length: 16 amino acids.

The chain links TRBV7-2 to TRBJ2-1; D not resolved. The CDR3 has 13 amino acids. Trimming removed 3 bases from V and 4 bases from J, with 7 bases in between. Germline CDR1 is SGHTA and CDR2 is FQGNSA. The CDR3 loop is CASSFQKYNEQFF. The DNA for the CDR3 is TGTGCCAGCAGCTTCCAGAAATACAATGAGCAGTTCTTC.

This chain links TRBV12-3 or TRBV12-4 with TRBJ1-2, with 7 bases matching TRBD1. There are 13 residues in the CDR3. Germline trimming cut 4 bases from V and 6 bases from J; bases unmatched to any gene: 5. In nucleotides, the CDR3 is TGTGCCAGCAGTTCCGGGACAGTTCATGGCTACACCTTC. Translated: CASSSGTVHGYTF.

The rearrangement uses TRBV24-1 and TRBJ2-5, with D possibly being TRBD2 (6 bases). The CDR3 length is 14 residues. With 0 bases removed from V and 5 bases from J, the gap between germline ends came to 9 bases. The V gene's germline CDR1 is KGHDR and CDR2 SFDVKD. The CDR3 bases are TGTGCCACCAGTGATTTGCGGGGGACGGAGACCCAGTACTTC. Translation gives CATSDLRGTETQYF.

The chain is built from TRBV11-2 and TRBJ2-1, with 8 nucleotides matching TRBD1. V lost 1 base and J lost 3; bases outside the gene matches: 14. Looked up from germline, CDR1 is SGHAT and CDR2 is FQNNGV. The CDR3 has 19 residues. The CDR3 region has the DNA TGTGCCAGCAGCTTAGTTGCCAACCACCTTACAGGGGGCTACAATGAGCAGTTCTTC. Amino acid sequence: CASSLVANHLTGGYNEQFF.

The chain carries TRBV28 and TRBJ2-5; tentative D call: TRBD1 (5 bases). V lost 4 bases, J lost 5 bases, and 20 bases lay in between. Per germline, CDR1 MDHEN and CDR2 SYDVKM. This CDR3 region has 16 residues. Here the CDR3 reads CASSSTDAGLWETQYF. CDR3 nucleotide sequence: TGTGCCAGCAGTTCAACAGATGCAGGGCTCTGGGAGACCCAGTACTTC.

The genes are TRBV18 and TRBJ2-7; TRBD1 agrees at 7 bases. The CDR3 runs 13 residues. The germline V gene encodes CDR1 KGHSH and CDR2 LQKENI. After removal of 4 bases from V and 3 bases from J, the junction contained 3 bases not matched to a gene. CDR3 in amino acids: CASSRGTDYEQYF. The CDR3 region has the DNA TGTGCCAGCTCACGTGGGACAGACTACGAGCAGTACTTC.

CDR3 protein: CASSLKTGESGYTF. The CDR3 bases are TGTGCCAGCTCACTAAAGACAGGGGAGAGTGGCTACACCTTC. The chain uses TRBV18 and TRBJ1-2; 8 bases are shared with TRBD1. In germline, CDR1 is KGHSH, CDR2 LQKENI. The CDR3 length is 14 residues. The ends lost 4 bases at V and 7 bases at J; junction bases unmatched: 8.

The CDR3 DNA follows: TGTGCCAGCAGCGTAGGGGGGGGCTCCTATAATTCACCCCTCCACTTT. Translating gives CASSVGGGSYNSPLHF. J is TRBJ1-6 and V is TRBV9, with D possibly matching TRBD1 (5 bases). This CDR3 contains 16 residues. Between the trimmed V and J ends, which lost 0 bases and 0 bases, there was a span of 7 bases. The germline CDR1 and CDR2 sequences are SGDLS and YYNGEE.